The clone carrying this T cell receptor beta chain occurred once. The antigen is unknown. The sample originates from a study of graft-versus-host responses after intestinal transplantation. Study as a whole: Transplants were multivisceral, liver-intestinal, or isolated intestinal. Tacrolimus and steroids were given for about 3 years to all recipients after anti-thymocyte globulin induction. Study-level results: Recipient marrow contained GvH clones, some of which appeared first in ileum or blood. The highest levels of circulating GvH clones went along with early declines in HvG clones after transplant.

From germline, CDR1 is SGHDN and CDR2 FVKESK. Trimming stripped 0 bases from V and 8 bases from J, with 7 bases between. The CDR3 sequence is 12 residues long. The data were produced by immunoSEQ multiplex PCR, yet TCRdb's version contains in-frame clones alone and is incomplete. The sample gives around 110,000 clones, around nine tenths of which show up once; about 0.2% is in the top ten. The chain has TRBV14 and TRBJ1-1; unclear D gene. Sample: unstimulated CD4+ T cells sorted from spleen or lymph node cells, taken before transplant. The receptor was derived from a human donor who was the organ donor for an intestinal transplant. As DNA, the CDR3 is TGTGCCAGCAGCCAAGACCCTTTCGAAGCTTTCTTT. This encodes CASSQDPFEAFF.